This TCR beta chain was identified in a study of technical replicates of blood from a handful of donors. This clone was detected only a few times. V dropped 5 bases and J dropped 7 bases, with 12 bases sitting between them. CDR1 SGHVS and CDR2 FNYEAQ come from the germline V gene. The CDR3 contains 13 residues. Method: immunoSEQ multiplex PCR; TCRdb's copy keeps in-frame clones and lacks some. Of 90,000 or so clones listed, roughly 94% were seen once; the top ten hold around 0.3%. The V gene is TRBV7-6, the J gene TRBJ1-3, with a weak D call TRBD1 (6 bases). What was sequenced was T cells isolated from PBMCs. This clonotype was sampled from a human donor in good health. The CDR3 nucleotides read TGTGCCAGCAGCACAGGGCTGGGGAACACCATATATTTT. It specifies CASSTGLGNTIYF.